The following is a T cell receptor (beta chain) sequence with its context. The CDR3 has 18 residues. Germline CDR1 is KGHDR and CDR2 is SFDVKD. After removal of 4 bases from V and 0 bases from J, the junction contained 7 bases not matched to a gene. These data belong to a study of CD8 T cells in Susac syndrome. cDNA came from roughly 0.53 to 1 ug RNA primed by random hexamers. Amplification of TCR beta CDR3 used immunoSEQ multiplex PCR across 54 Vbeta and 13 Jbeta. TCRdb independently ran MiXCR on the immunoSEQ multiplex PCR reads; one entry per CDR3 protein. In the table there are around 180,000 distinct CDR3 sequences, 94% of which are singletons. Peripheral blood CD8+ and CD4+ T cells were profiled by TCR beta sequencing. TEMRA cells were FACS-enriched, while CD8+ and CD4+ T cells were negatively isolated.

This sequence was found in a human donor with Susac syndrome. Sequencing used CD4+ T cells from PBMCs. The chain uses TRBV24-1 and TRBJ1-6; 8 bases are shared with TRBD1. In nucleotides, the CDR3 is TGTGCCACCAGTGAAGCGGGACAGGCCCACTCCTATAATTCACCCCTCCACTTT. Its translation is CATSEAGQAHSYNSPLHF.